This T cell receptor beta chain was observed in a study of a mutant IDH1 vaccine in newly diagnosed glioma. In the study overall: Therapy received beforehand was radiotherapy, temozolomide, or both, with most patients given both.

Germline CDR1 and CDR2: LNHDA and SQIVND (reference sequence). CDR3 length: 15 amino acids. The V gene end was trimmed by 6 bases and the J gene end by 4 bases; junction bases not matched to a gene: 9. About this clone itself: The antigen remains undetermined.

Described time point: week 23, last vaccination. The study gave 300 ug of mutant IDH1 20-mer peptide per vaccine dose, with topical imiquimod. Measured with immunoSEQ multiplex PCR; TCRdb has only the in-frame clones, and not every one. The sample has roughly 38,000 clones, approximately 72% seen once. The source was PBMCs, collected from a glioma patient whose treatment included an IDH1 peptide vaccine. The sequence derives from a man over 45 with glioma. The rearrangement links TRBV19 to TRBJ2-3, with 8 bases identical to TRBD2. In nucleotides, the CDR3 is TGTGCCAGTAGGCTTACGGGGGGGCGAGCAGATACGCAGTATTTT. Its translation is CASRLTGGRADTQYF.